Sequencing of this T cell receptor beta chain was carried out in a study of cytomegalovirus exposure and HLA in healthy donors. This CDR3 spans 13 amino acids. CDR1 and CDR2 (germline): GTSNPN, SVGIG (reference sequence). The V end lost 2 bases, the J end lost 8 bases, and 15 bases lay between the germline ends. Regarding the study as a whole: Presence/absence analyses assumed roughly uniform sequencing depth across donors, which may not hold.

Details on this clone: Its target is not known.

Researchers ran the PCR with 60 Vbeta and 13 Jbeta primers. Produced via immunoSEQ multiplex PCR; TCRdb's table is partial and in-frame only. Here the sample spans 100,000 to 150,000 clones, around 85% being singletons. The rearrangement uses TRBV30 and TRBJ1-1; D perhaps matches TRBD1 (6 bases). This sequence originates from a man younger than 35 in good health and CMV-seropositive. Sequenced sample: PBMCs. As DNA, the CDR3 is TGTGCCTGGAGTACAGGGAAGGTGGAGGAAGCTTTCTTT. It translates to CAWSTGKVEEAFF.